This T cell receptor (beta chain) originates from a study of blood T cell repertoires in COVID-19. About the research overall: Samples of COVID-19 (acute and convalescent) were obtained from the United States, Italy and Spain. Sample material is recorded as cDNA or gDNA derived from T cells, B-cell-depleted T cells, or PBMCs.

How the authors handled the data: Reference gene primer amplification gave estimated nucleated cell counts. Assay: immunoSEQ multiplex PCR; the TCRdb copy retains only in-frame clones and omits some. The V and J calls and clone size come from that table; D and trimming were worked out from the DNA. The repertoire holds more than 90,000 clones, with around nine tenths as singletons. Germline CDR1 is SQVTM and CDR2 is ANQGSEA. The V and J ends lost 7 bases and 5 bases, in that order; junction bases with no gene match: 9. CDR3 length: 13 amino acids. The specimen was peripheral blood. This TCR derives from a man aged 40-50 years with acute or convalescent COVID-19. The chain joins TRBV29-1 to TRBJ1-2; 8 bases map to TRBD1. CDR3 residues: CSALGQGEYGYTF. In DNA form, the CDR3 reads TGCAGCGCTCTCGGACAGGGAGAGTATGGCTACACCTTC.